This TCR beta chain is drawn from a study of blood T cell repertoires in COVID-19. Turning to the study itself: The United States, Italy and Spain supplied acute and convalescent COVID-19 samples. Nucleic acid was either cDNA or gDNA, and it came from T cells, B-cell-depleted T cells, or PBMCs.

Per the original data handling: The assay estimated nucleated cells by amplifying reference gene primers. Libraries were prepared by immunoSEQ multiplex PCR; TCRdb keeps only in-frame clonotypes and omits some of them. V and J calls and clone size are copied from that table; D and trimming were computed from the DNA. Here the sample spans approximately 240,000 clones, over 75% being singletons. The CDR3 is 15 residues long. V shed 5 bases and J 9 bases; nucleotides not matched to a gene: 11. CDR1 SEHNR and CDR2 FQNEAQ come from the germline V gene (reference sequence). The genes are TRBV7-9 and TRBJ2-1; 9 nucleotides match TRBD1. What was sequenced was peripheral blood. The sequence derives from a woman in her forties who had recovered from COVID-19. The CDR3 DNA sequence: TGTGCCAGCAGCCTCACCGGGACAGGGAGGACTGAGCAGTTCTTC. This gives the protein CASSLTGTGRTEQFF. The whole variable domain, filled in from reference TRBV7-9 and TRBJ2-1, reads DTGVSQNPRHKITKRGQNVTFRCDPISEHNRLYWYRQTLGQGPEFLTYFQNEAQLEKSRLLSDRFSAERPKGSFSTLEIQRTEQGDSAMYLCASSLTGTGRTEQFFGPGTRLTVL.